Below, 23 T cell receptor beta chains from the same sample are listed, as sequenced in a study of cytomegalovirus exposure and HLA in healthy donors. 13 Jbeta primers and 60 Vbeta primers were used for the PCR. Assay used: immunoSEQ multiplex PCR; TCRdb lists only in-frame clones, some missing. Of about 190,000 clones listed, around 67% are singletons. The sequenced material came from PBMCs. These receptors all stem from a woman in her twenties or thirties in good health and CMV-seropositive.

This clone showed up just a few times. This chain connects TRBV5-1 to TRBJ2-3; maybe TRBD1 (5 bases). Trimming stripped 4 bases from V and 4 bases from J, with 16 bases between. The CDR3 covers 15 residues. Germline V CDR1 and CDR2: SGHRS, YFSETQ. As DNA, the CDR3 is TGCGCCAGCAGCCCCCTGGAAGGCAGGGCAGATACGCAGTATTTT. Translating it yields CASSPLEGRADTQYF.

The chain is built from TRBV7-9 and TRBJ2-2; 9 bases line up with TRBD1. CDR3 size: 13 residues. The germline gives CDR1 SEHNR, CDR2 FQNEAQ (reference sequence). J was trimmed by 12 bases and V by 1 base; bases with no gene match: 3. The CDR3, as DNA: TGTGCCAGCAGCTTAGAGGGACAGGGCCAGCTGTTTTTT. It codes for CASSLEGQGQLFF. Complete variable domain (other parts from reference TRBV7-9 and TRBJ2-2): DTGVSQNPRHKITKRGQNVTFRCDPISEHNRLYWYRQTLGQGPEFLTYFQNEAQLEKSRLLSDRFSAERPKGSFSTLEIQRTEQGDSAMYLCASSLEGQGQLFFGEGSRLTVL.

The chain joins TRBV19 to TRBJ2-7; 13 bases are shared with TRBD2. This CDR3 region has 19 residues. The V segment lost 5 bases and the J segment 0 bases; nucleotides outside the gene matches: 13. Germline CDR1 LNHDA, CDR2 SQIVND (reference sequence). The CDR3 here is CASSSYLTSGRPSSYEQYF. In DNA form, the CDR3 reads TGTGCCAGTAGTTCTTATCTGACTAGCGGGAGGCCCTCCTCCTACGAGCAGTACTTC.

This rearrangement joins TRBV4-1 to TRBJ1-1, with D hard to call. Trimming shortened V by 6 bases and J by 5 bases, and 7 bases separated the two germline ends. The germline V gene encodes CDR1 MGHRA and CDR2 YSYEKL. This CDR3 has 11 amino acids. The CDR3 here is CASSQWTEAFF. The CDR3 nucleotides read TGCGCCAGCAGTCAGTGGACTGAAGCTTTCTTT.

This clone was seen only a few times. The J gene is TRBJ2-3, the V gene TRBV6-4, with 7 bases that match TRBD2. The CDR3 totals 15 residues. Germline V gene lookup returns CDR1 MRHNA and CDR2 SNTAGT. The junction had 6 bases not matched to a gene; V was cut back by 6 bases and J by 0 bases. The CDR3 reads CASSPGSGSTDTQYF. DNA for the CDR3: TGTGCCAGCAGCCCTGGTAGCGGGAGCACAGATACGCAGTATTTT.

The rearrangement links TRBV4-2 to TRBJ2-2; 10 bases fit TRBD2. The CDR3 extends over 17 amino acids. Unmatched junction bases numbered 7, after V lost 4 bases and J lost 2 bases. Looked up from germline, CDR1 is LGHNA and CDR2 is YNFKEQ. CDR3 amino acids: CASSRDRTSGNTGELFF. CDR3 nucleotide sequence: TGTGCCAGCAGCCGAGATCGGACTAGCGGTAACACCGGGGAGCTGTTTTTT.

This clone was observed a few times. The chain carries TRBV6-1 and TRBJ2-5, with D tentatively TRBD2 (5 bases). Trimming stripped 4 bases from V and 11 bases from J, with 20 bases between. Per the germline V gene, CDR1 is MNHNS and CDR2 is SASEGT. The CDR3 covers 14 residues. The CDR3 spells CASSAPADGREQYF. The CDR3 DNA is TGTGCCAGCAGTGCCCCCGCAGATGGGAGAGAGCAGTACTTC.

V is TRBV27 and J is TRBJ2-7, with D perhaps TRBD1 (5 bases). Germline V CDR1 and CDR2: MNHEY, SMNVEV (reference sequence). The CDR3 runs to 15 residues. V lost 2 bases to trimming and J lost 2 bases, with 13 bases between them. In DNA, the CDR3 is TGTGCCAGCAGTTTAAGGGGCGGCAAGCCCTACGAGCAGTACTTC. This codes for CASSLRGGKPYEQYF.

There are a few counts of this clone. The rearrangement joins TRBV14 to TRBJ2-7, with 9 bases fitting TRBD2. CDR1 SGHDN and CDR2 FVKESK come from the germline V gene. Trimming took 1 base from V and 0 from J; bases not matched to a gene: 4. The CDR3 length is 16 residues. Written as DNA, the CDR3 is TGTGCCAGCAGCCAAGGGCTAGCGGGAAGCTCCTACGAGCAGTACTTC. Its protein product is CASSQGLAGSSYEQYF. Drawing the rest from reference TRBV14 and TRBJ2-7, the complete variable domain is EAGVTQFPSHSVIEKGQTVTLRCDPISGHDNLYWYRRVMGKEIKFLLHFVKESKQDESGMPNNRFLAERTGGTYSTLKVQPAELEDSGVYFCASSQGLAGSSYEQYFGPGTRLTVT.

The chain joins TRBV27 to TRBJ2-7, with TRBD2 as a possible D gene (5 bases). Germline loops: CDR1 MNHEY, CDR2 SMNVEV (reference sequence). The V end was cut by 8 bases, the J end by 0 bases, with 8 bases between. The CDR3 length is 12 residues. CDR3 DNA sequence: TGTGCCAGCGGAGGAAGCTCCTACGAGCAGTACTTC. It is translated as CASGGSSYEQYF.

Points on this clone: A read error may produce the germline difference seen at one junction end. This chain uses TRBV19 with TRBJ1-4, with 8 positions matching TRBD1. This CDR3 contains 16 residues. Per the germline V gene, CDR1 is LNHDA and CDR2 is SQIVND (reference sequence). The CDR3 DNA sequence: TGTGCCATTAGTTGGAACGACAGGGGATTATATGAAAAACTGTTTTTT. As protein: CAISWNDRGLYEKLFF.

This clone was seen more than once but under ten times. The gene calls are TRBV5-6 and TRBJ1-5, with D possibly being TRBD1 (6 bases). The CDR3 is made up of 14 amino acids. Trimming shortened V by 4 bases and J by 2 bases, and 10 bases separated the two germline ends. The germline V gene encodes CDR1 SGHDT and CDR2 YYEEEE. The CDR3 nucleotides are TGTGCCAGCAGCCCAGGGGCGGGCAATCAGCCCCAGCATTTT. It specifies CASSPGAGNQPQHF.

The V call is TRBV4-1, the J call TRBJ2-7, with D unclear. The V end was cut by 0 bases, the J end by 3 bases, with 12 bases between. CDR1 is MGHRA and CDR2 is YSYEKL in the germline V gene. The CDR3 totals 15 residues. CDR3 amino acids: CASSQEGGTVYEQYF. The CDR3 nucleotides read TGCGCCAGCAGCCAAGAAGGCGGCACGGTCTACGAGCAGTACTTC.

This chain joins TRBV6-6 and TRBJ1-5; a possible D gene is TRBD1 (5 bases). This CDR3 comprises 13 residues. CDR1 is MNHNY and CDR2 is SVGAGI in the germline V gene (reference sequence). V lost 6 bases and J 7 bases, leaving 13 bases between the germline ends. CDR3 residues: CASRKVGGQPQHF. CDR3 nucleotides: TGTGCCAGCAGAAAGGTGGGGGGACAGCCCCAGCATTTT.

V usage is TRBV10-3 and J usage is TRBJ1-4; D is unclear. Trimming removed 10 bases from V and 7 bases from J, with 16 bases in between. This CDR3 contains 13 residues. Looked up from germline, CDR1 is ENHRY and CDR2 is SYGVKD. The CDR3 DNA reads as TGTGCCACCAGACCCGAGGCGGGTGAAAAACTGTTTTTT. This encodes CATRPEAGEKLFF.

This sequence joins TRBV20-1 and TRBJ2-3, with D hard to call. The germline CDR1 and CDR2 sequences are DFQATT and SNEGSKA (reference sequence). This CDR3 contains 10 residues. V was trimmed by 5 bases and J by 6 bases, leaving 6 bases between them. The CDR3 coding sequence is TGCAGTGCTCTCCTCGATACGCAGTATTTT. Protein: CSALLDTQYF.

This chain joins TRBV11-1 and TRBJ2-1, with 9 nucleotides matching TRBD2. The V segment lost 6 bases and the J segment 1 base; nucleotides outside the gene matches: 7. Looked up from germline, CDR1 is SGHAT and CDR2 is FQDESV (reference sequence). The CDR3 has 16 amino acids. The CDR3 DNA sequence: TGTGCCAGCAGGGCTGTAGCGGGAGATTCCTACAATGAGCAGTTCTTC. As protein: CASRAVAGDSYNEQFF.

The chain combines TRBV27 with TRBJ2-7, with 8 bases matching TRBD1. Germline V gene lookup returns CDR1 MNHEY and CDR2 SMNVEV (reference sequence). The CDR3 loop spans 17 amino acids. V lost 2 bases and J lost 3; bases outside the gene matches: 12. CDR3 loop: CASSLTSGQVPIYEQYF. Here the CDR3 DNA reads TGTGCCAGCAGTTTAACTTCGGGACAGGTTCCCATCTACGAGCAGTACTTC.

The CDR3 region has the DNA TGTGCCAGTAGCCCCTCCCCGACGGGGTACGAGCAGTACTTC. Translation gives CASSPSPTGYEQYF. The chain joins TRBV19 to TRBJ2-7; D might be TRBD2 (5 bases). V was pared by 6 bases and J by 4 bases, with 16 bases between. From germline, CDR1 is LNHDA and CDR2 SQIVND (reference sequence). The length of the CDR3 is 14 residues.

This clone was seen a few times. The chain carries TRBV27 and TRBJ1-2; 10 nucleotides align to TRBD1. Losses at the gene ends were 10 bases for V and 5 bases for J; bases not matched to a gene: 10. This CDR3 contains 14 residues. Germline CDR1 and CDR2: MNHEY and SMNVEV (reference sequence). The CDR3 region is CATRQGAAIYGYTF. In nucleotides, the CDR3 is TGTGCCACCCGACAGGGGGCAGCGATATATGGCTACACCTTC.

The chain uses TRBV18 and TRBJ2-2; 9 bases match TRBD2. Germline CDR1 KGHSH, CDR2 LQKENI. The CDR3 contains 15 residues. The J segment lost 7 bases and the V segment lost 2 bases, leaving 5 bases of the junction unmatched. CDR3 sequence reads: CASSPIAGVDGELFF. The CDR3 nucleotides read TGTGCCAGCTCACCAATAGCGGGAGTCGACGGGGAGCTGTTTTTT.

This chain's CDR3 is CASSGSGWTGELFF. The CDR3 DNA sequence: TGTGCCAGCAGCGGGAGTGGGTGGACCGGGGAGCTGTTTTTT. The chain employs TRBV6-1 and TRBJ2-2, with D possibly TRBD2 on 6 matching bases. Trimming removed 6 bases from V and 5 bases from J, with 13 bases in between. The germline V gene has CDR1 MNHNS and CDR2 SASEGT. The CDR3 sequence is 14 residues long.

This rearrangement joins TRBV5-4 to TRBJ2-5; 7 nucleotides match TRBD2. Unmatched junction bases numbered 2, after V lost 4 bases and J lost 2 bases. From germline, CDR1 is SGHNT and CDR2 YYREEE (reference sequence). This CDR3 is built from 13 residues. CDR3 region: CASSPGRQETQYF. The CDR3 nucleotides are TGTGCCAGCAGCCCCGGGAGGCAAGAGACCCAGTACTTC.